This TCR beta chain comes out of a study (dated by TCRdb to the mid-2010s). With regard to the full study: The study set out to test whether tumor-infiltrating Tregs in breast cancer get recruited from blood Tregs or are instead converted in situ from other CD4+ T cell subsets.

Amplification of full-length TCR variable regions was done by 5' RACE PCR using constant-region reverse primers, and this step was followed by semi-nested PCR with Nested Universal Primer A. The ReliaPrep RNA Cell Miniprep System was used to extract total RNA, which was then reverse transcribed into 5'RACE-ready cDNA with the SMARTer RACE 5'/3' Kit. An Illumina MiSeq was used to sequence the full-length TCR alpha and beta libraries, which had been barcoded with multiplex adaptors. The paper's processing steps were these. For each of nine subset-tissue groups, sequencing data from the five patients were pooled, and the groups were compared by unsupervised clustering of TCR gene usage. The Morisita-Horn index was used to calculate repertoire similarity, with shared sequences weighted according to their contribution to each repertoire. In-frame beta chains were kept once TCRdb had trimmed the public reads at Q25 with fastp and called clones with MiXCR. Entries that share a CDR3 protein sequence are merged under the most common genes and DNA. For this entry, the V and J calls and clone size follow TCRdb and not the study's own pipeline. The sample data list over 40,000 distinct CDR3 sequences, and about 32% of these were observed just once. The top ten constitute more than 3.5% of the sample.

From a lookup of the germline V gene, CDR1 and CDR2 are MNHEY and SVGEGT. The CDR3 starts with the cysteine, ends with the phenylalanine, and has 14 residues. Just the 42-base CDR3 DNA is kept, in frame starting at base 1. V has 5 bases trimmed and J has 7 bases trimmed; junction bases matching no gene number 8. Comment on this clonotype: Its antigen remains unidentified. A much more abundant neighbour one base away suggests this may be a read error.

Broad study findings and their caveats: Validation in the larger cohort was restricted to a single TCR beta V-J rearrangement rather than whole repertoires. The greatest overlap of tumor-infiltrating Treg TCR alpha and beta sequences was observed with tumor naive CD4+ T cells, followed by blood naive CD4+ T cells. Tumor memory CD4+ T cell TCR gene usage was found to cluster with blood and lymph node memory CD4+ cells and with lymph node naive CD4+ cells.

The memory CD4+ T cell population was isolated based on a CD4+CD45RO+CD25- phenotype. Tregs, naive and memory CD4+ T cells from tumor, blood and ipsilateral draining lymph nodes of 4 or 5 breast cancer patients underwent full-length TCR alpha and beta sequencing. Tumor tissue and lymph nodes from ipsilateral axillary dissection were perfused with PBS, minced and digested with collagenase I and hyaluronidase. FACS confirmed that the sorted cell populations were more than 90% pure. The source is a female donor with breast cancer. Sequencing input: tumor-infiltrating memory CD4+ T cells sorted from the breast tumor. According to the study, the label for this sample's cell subset or site signals: memory CD4+ T cells, CD4+CD45RO+CD25-. Recombination linked TRBV6-2 or TRBV6-3 to TRBJ2-1; TRBD2 matches 7 bases in the middle. The DNA sequence is TGTGCCAGCAGTCACGCGGGAGTCGGGAATGAGCAGTTCTTC. This codes for CASSHAGVGNEQFF.